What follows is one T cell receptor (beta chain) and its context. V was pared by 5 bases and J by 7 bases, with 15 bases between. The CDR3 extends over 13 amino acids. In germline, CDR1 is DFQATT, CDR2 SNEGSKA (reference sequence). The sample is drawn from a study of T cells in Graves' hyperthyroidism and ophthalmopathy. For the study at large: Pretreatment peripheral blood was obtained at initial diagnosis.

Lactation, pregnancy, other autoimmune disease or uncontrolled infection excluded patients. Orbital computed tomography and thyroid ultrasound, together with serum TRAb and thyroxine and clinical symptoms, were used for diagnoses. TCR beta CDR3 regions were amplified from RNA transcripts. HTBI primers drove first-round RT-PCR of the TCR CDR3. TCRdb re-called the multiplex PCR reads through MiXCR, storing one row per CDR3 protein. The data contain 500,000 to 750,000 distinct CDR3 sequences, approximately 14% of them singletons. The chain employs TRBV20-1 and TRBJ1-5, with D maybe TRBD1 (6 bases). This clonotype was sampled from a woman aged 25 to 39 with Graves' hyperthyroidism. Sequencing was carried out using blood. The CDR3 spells CSARGGFNQPQHF. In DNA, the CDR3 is TGCAGTGCTCGAGGGGGGTTCAACCAGCCCCAGCATTTT.